The 27 T cell receptor beta chains presented below share a single source sample, sequenced in a study of OX40 agonist ivuxolimab in advanced cancers. Profiled with immunoSEQ multiplex PCR; TCRdb holds only in-frame clones, not every one. This sample has under 65,000 clones, with 80% to 90% found just once. Sequencing was performed on CD4+ or CD8+ T cells sorted from blood, taken in a trial of the OX40 agonist ivuxolimab. These receptors all come from an adult with an advanced solid tumor such as melanoma, head and neck, liver or kidney cancer.

The rearrangement links TRBV4-2 to TRBJ2-5, with 16 bases that match TRBD2. The CDR3 runs to 14 residues. J gave up 9 bases and V 10 bases, and 8 bases lay outside the gene matches. Germline V gives CDR1 LGHNA, CDR2 YNFKEQ. The CDR3 sequence is CATSGTSGGAAQYF. In nucleotides, the CDR3 is TGTGCCACCTCAGGGACTAGCGGGGGGGCGGCCCAGTACTTC.

The V and J genes are TRBV11-2 and TRBJ2-3, with D unresolved. This CDR3 is built from 15 residues. Trimming cost V 0 bases and J 2 bases, with 9 bases left between them. Germline V CDR1 and CDR2: SGHAT, FQNNGV. CDR3 DNA: TGTGCCAGCAGCTTAGATATACCTACCACAGATACGCAGTATTTT. It translates to CASSLDIPTTDTQYF. Complete variable domain (other parts from reference TRBV11-2 and TRBJ2-3): EAGVAQSPRYKIIEKRQSVAFWCNPISGHATLYWYQQILGQGPKLLIQFQNNGVVDDSQLPKDRFSAERLKGVDSTLKIQPAKLEDSAVYLCASSLDIPTTDTQYFGPGTRLTVL.

The chain links TRBV6-5 to TRBJ1-5, with D maybe TRBD1 (5 bases). V was clipped by 4 bases and J by 5 bases, with 12 bases between them. CDR3 size: 14 residues. CDR1 is MNHEY and CDR2 is SVGAGI in the germline V gene. CDR3 DNA: TGTGCCAGCAGTTCAGCGGGGGGGTATCAGCCCCAGCATTTT. This gives the protein CASSSAGGYQPQHF.

This clone was recorded only once. V and J are TRBV7-6 and TRBJ2-1; TRBD2 aligns across 11 bases. Germline V gene lookup returns CDR1 SGHVS and CDR2 FNYEAQ. The CDR3 sequence is 16 residues long. After removal of 1 base from V and 7 bases from J, the junction contained 6 bases not matched to a gene. Here the CDR3 DNA reads TGTGCCAGCAGCTTAGGTAGCGGGGGGGCCGGTAATGAGCAGTTCTTC. It encodes CASSLGSGGAGNEQFF.

V gene TRBV6-4 combines with J gene TRBJ2-2; D possibly corresponds to TRBD1 (6 bases). This CDR3 is 15 amino acids long. CDR1 is MRHNA and CDR2 is SNTAGT in the germline V gene. V shed 5 bases and J shed 9 bases, with 19 bases lying between them. CDR3 amino acids: CASSPTGSSSRELFF. The CDR3 DNA follows: TGTGCCAGCAGTCCGACAGGTTCCTCCTCCCGGGAGCTGTTTTTT.

The V and J genes are TRBV29-1 and TRBJ2-1; possibly TRBD1 or TRBD2 for D (9 bases each). CDR3 length: 19 amino acids. Germline CDR1 SQVTM, CDR2 ANQGSEA. V was shortened by 5 bases and J by 4 bases, with 30 bases between the two germline ends. The CDR3 sequence is CSVLGTGQGREGVYNEQFF. The CDR3 bases are TGCAGCGTTTTGGGGACAGGGCAGGGGCGGGAGGGCGTTTACAATGAGCAGTTCTTC.

This chain joins TRBV7-2 and TRBJ2-7; TRBD1 matches at 9 bases. The germline V gene has CDR1 SGHTA and CDR2 FQGNSA. J gave up 2 bases and V 1 base, and 3 bases lay outside the gene matches. There are 15 residues in the CDR3. CDR3 protein: CASSLGTGATYEQYF. The DNA of the CDR3 is TGTGCCAGCAGCTTAGGGACAGGGGCTACCTACGAGCAGTACTTC.

This chain uses TRBV6-5 with TRBJ1-2; D is uncertain. V was trimmed by 6 bases and J by 0 bases, leaving 11 bases between them. CDR3 length: 14 amino acids. Germline V gene data show CDR1 as MNHEY and CDR2 as SVGAGI. Written as DNA, the CDR3 is TGTGCCAGCAGCCGCTCCGGGACTAACTATGGCTACACCTTC. Protein sequence: CASSRSGTNYGYTF.

The chain joins TRBV19 to TRBJ1-1; D gene unclear. This CDR3 has 14 residues. Germline V gene sequence: CDR1 LNHDA, CDR2 SQIVND (reference sequence). V was pared by 6 bases and J by 1 base, with 12 bases between. Here the CDR3 reads CASSTSWGNTEAFF. The DNA of the CDR3 is TGTGCCAGTAGCACCTCGTGGGGGAACACTGAAGCTTTCTTT.

The CDR3 region has the DNA TGTGCCAGCAGCTTTGGCACTAGCGTCTCTGGGGCCAACGTCCTGACTTTC. This encodes CASSFGTSVSGANVLTF. The rearrangement joins TRBV7-6 to TRBJ2-6; 7 positions match TRBD2. Looked up from germline, CDR1 is SGHVS and CDR2 is FNYEAQ. Losses at the gene ends were 3 bases for V and 0 bases for J; bases not matched to a gene: 5. CDR3 length equals 17 residues.

V gene TRBV28 combines with J gene TRBJ2-2, with 9 bases fitting TRBD1. J was trimmed by 6 bases and V by 4 bases; bases with no gene match: 9. Germline V gene lookup returns CDR1 MDHEN and CDR2 SYDVKM. This CDR3 comprises 16 residues. CDR3 sequence: CASSSHKQGAAGELFF. The CDR3 DNA sequence: TGTGCCAGCAGTTCCCATAAACAGGGGGCGGCCGGGGAGCTGTTTTTT.

The chain recombines TRBV6-6 with TRBJ2-3, with 12 bases matching TRBD2. The J segment lost 11 bases and the V segment lost 4 bases, leaving 1 base of the junction unmatched. CDR1 is MNHNY, CDR2 SVGAGI, per germline (reference sequence). The CDR3 loop spans 12 amino acids. DNA of the CDR3: TGTGCCAGCAGTTTGGGACTAGCGGGGCAGTATTTT. Residues: CASSLGLAGQYF.

CDR3 bases: TGTGCCAGCAGTGACAGGGTAGGCTCCTATGGCTACACCTTC. Residues: CASSDRVGSYGYTF. The chain carries TRBV6-1 and TRBJ1-2; D is perhaps TRBD1 (5 bases). Germline V gene sequence: CDR1 MNHNS, CDR2 SASEGT. V shed 3 bases and J shed 4 bases, with 12 bases lying between them. This CDR3 comprises 14 residues.

The chain employs TRBV19 and TRBJ1-1; TRBD1 aligns across 8 bases. The CDR3 covers 15 residues. CDR1 and CDR2 from the germline V gene are LNHDA and SQIVND (reference sequence). After removal of 7 bases from V and 0 bases from J, the junction contained 7 bases not matched to a gene. This CDR3 is CASTPTGAMNTEAFF. The CDR3 DNA sequence: TGTGCCAGTACCCCGACAGGGGCTATGAACACTGAAGCTTTCTTT.

The V and J genes are TRBV5-4 and TRBJ1-2; 7 nucleotides line up with TRBD1. This CDR3 is built from 14 residues. V was pared by 3 bases and J by 7 bases, with 9 bases of the junction left unmatched. The germline V gene encodes CDR1 SGHNT and CDR2 YYREEE (reference sequence). As DNA, the CDR3 is TGTGCCAGCAGCTCCTCAGGGGGATGGTTTGGCTACACCTTC. Translating gives CASSSSGGWFGYTF.

This chain uses TRBV5-4 with TRBJ2-7; maybe TRBD1 (6 bases). Deletions cut 4 bases from V and 3 bases from J, with 11 bases between. The CDR3 extends over 13 amino acids. Germline V gene lookup returns CDR1 SGHNT and CDR2 YYREEE (reference sequence). CDR3 loop: CASSRTGFYEQYF. In DNA form, the CDR3 reads TGTGCCAGCAGCCGTACAGGGTTCTACGAGCAGTACTTC.

The CDR3: CASSWGQGGTGELFF. The CDR3 nucleotides are TGCGCCAGCAGCTGGGGACAGGGAGGCACCGGGGAGCTGTTTTTT. The rearrangement uses TRBV5-1 and TRBJ2-2; 9 nucleotides align to TRBD1. This CDR3 has 15 amino acids. The V and J ends lost 3 bases and 4 bases, in that order; junction bases with no gene match: 4. Per germline, CDR1 SGHRS and CDR2 YFSETQ.

V gene TRBV5-4 combines with J gene TRBJ2-7; 8 bases fit TRBD1. This CDR3 is built from 14 residues. The ends lost 3 bases at V and 5 bases at J; junction bases unmatched: 7. Germline V CDR1 and CDR2: SGHNT, YYREEE (reference sequence). In DNA form, the CDR3 reads TGTGCCAGCAGCTCCCGAGGGACAGGAAACGAGCAGTACTTC. This gives the protein CASSSRGTGNEQYF.

The chain carries TRBV9 and TRBJ1-5; D perhaps matches TRBD1 (6 bases). V shed 0 bases and J shed 6 bases, with 13 bases lying between them. The CDR3 consists of 15 residues. The germline CDR1 and CDR2 sequences are SGDLS and YYNGEE. As DNA, the CDR3 is TGTGCCAGCAGCGTAGGCGGGGGGGGCGGTCAGCCCCAGCATTTT. Amino acid sequence: CASSVGGGGGQPQHF. Complete variable domain (other parts from reference TRBV9 and TRBJ1-5): DSGVTQTPKHLITATGQRVTLRCSPRSGDLSVYWYQQSLDQGLQFLIQYYNGEERAKGNILERFSAQQFPDLHSELNLSSLELGDSALYFCASSVGGGGGQPQHFGDGTRLSIL.

This sequence joins TRBV6-1 and TRBJ2-7; weak D call: TRBD1 (5 bases). The germline V gene has CDR1 MNHNS and CDR2 SASEGT. V was cut by 3 bases and J by 3 bases, with 15 bases left in between. The CDR3 contains 15 residues. CDR3 in amino acids: CASSEDTYQGYEQYF. CDR3 bases: TGTGCCAGCAGTGAGGATACGTACCAGGGCTACGAGCAGTACTTC.

In this sample, this clone is medium-sized. The V call is TRBV7-3, the J call TRBJ1-5, with D possibly matching TRBD1 (5 bases). The germline V gene has CDR1 SGHTA and CDR2 FQGTGA. This CDR3 has 14 amino acids. V was clipped by 6 bases and J by 7 bases, with 16 bases between them. The CDR3 here is CASRFQGRHQPQHF. CDR3 sequence (DNA): TGTGCCAGCAGGTTCCAGGGAAGACACCAGCCCCAGCATTTT.

The chain couples TRBV30 to TRBJ1-3; no clear D. Germline assignment: CDR1 GTSNPN and CDR2 SVGIG (reference sequence). The ends were cut back, 5 bases at V and 7 bases at J, with 12 bases in the middle. The CDR3 length is 12 residues. CDR3 sequence (DNA): TGTGCCTGGGGGAAATACGGGAACACCATATATTTT. It specifies CAWGKYGNTIYF.

The rearrangement links TRBV29-1 to TRBJ2-5; the D gene is possibly TRBD1 (6 bases). The CDR3 covers 12 residues. V lost 5 bases, J lost 3 bases, and 10 bases lay in between. The germline V gene encodes CDR1 SQVTM and CDR2 ANQGSEA. CDR3 DNA: TGCAGCGTTCTTAAGGGGGAAGAGACCCAGTACTTC. Amino acids: CSVLKGEETQYF.

The chain is built from TRBV27 and TRBJ2-1; no firm D call. The CDR3 is 17 residues long. Germline CDR1 MNHEY, CDR2 SMNVEV (reference sequence). Trimming removed 0 bases from V and 8 bases from J, with 20 bases in between. CDR3 sequence: CASSLSQVLTRPYEQFF. The CDR3 DNA reads TGTGCCAGCAGTTTATCCCAGGTCCTTACTCGTCCGTATGAGCAGTTCTTC.

The rearrangement uses TRBV6-6 and TRBJ2-1, with D maybe TRBD1 (6 bases). The CDR3 loop spans 15 amino acids. Trimming pared 5 bases from V and 8 bases from J, leaving 19 bases between. The germline V gene has CDR1 MNHNY and CDR2 SVGAGI (reference sequence). The CDR3, as DNA: TGTGCCAGCAGTCCTGGGGACACCCGTAGCGATGAGCAGTTCTTC. Translation gives CASSPGDTRSDEQFF.

The chain is built from TRBV7-8 and TRBJ1-1; perhaps TRBD1 as D (5 bases). CDR1 is SGHVS and CDR2 is FQNEAQ in the germline V gene. Trimming took 1 base from V and 4 from J, leaving 13 bases between them. The CDR3 length is 15 residues. The CDR3 DNA is TGTGCCAGCAGCTTAGGTGGGGGAGTGGGCACTGAAGCTTTCTTT. Encoded protein: CASSLGGGVGTEAFF.

V is TRBV15 and J is TRBJ2-7, with D possibly TRBD2 on 5 matching bases. V lost 2 bases, J lost 8 bases, and 13 bases lay in between. Germline CDR1 is LNHNV and CDR2 is YYDKDF (reference sequence). There are 13 residues in the CDR3. Here the CDR3 reads CATSRPSDGKQYF. CDR3 nucleotide sequence: TGTGCCACCAGCAGACCCTCGGACGGGAAGCAGTACTTC. The complete variable domain, with remaining parts taken from reference TRBV15 and TRBJ2-7, reads DAMVIQNPRYQVTQFGKPVTLSCSQTLNHNVMYWYQQKSSQAPKLLFHYYDKDFNNEADTPDNFQSRRPNTSFCFLDIRSPGLGDTAMYLCATSRPSDGKQYFGPGTRLTVT.